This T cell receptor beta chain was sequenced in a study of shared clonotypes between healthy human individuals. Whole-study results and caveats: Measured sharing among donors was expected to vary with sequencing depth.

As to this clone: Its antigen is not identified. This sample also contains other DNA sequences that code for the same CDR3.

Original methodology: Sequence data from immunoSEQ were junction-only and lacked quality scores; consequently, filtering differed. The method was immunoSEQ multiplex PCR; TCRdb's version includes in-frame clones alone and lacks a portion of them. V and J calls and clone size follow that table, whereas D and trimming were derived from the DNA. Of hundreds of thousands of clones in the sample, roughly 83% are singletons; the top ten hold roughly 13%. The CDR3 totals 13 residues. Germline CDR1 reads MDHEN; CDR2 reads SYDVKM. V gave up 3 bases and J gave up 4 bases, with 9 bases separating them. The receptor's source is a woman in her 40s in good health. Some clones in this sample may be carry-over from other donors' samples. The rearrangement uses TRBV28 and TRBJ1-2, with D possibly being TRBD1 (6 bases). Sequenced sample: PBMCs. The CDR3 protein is CASSLGGAYGYTF. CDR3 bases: TGTGCCAGCAGTTTGGGGGGCGCCTATGGCTACACCTTC.